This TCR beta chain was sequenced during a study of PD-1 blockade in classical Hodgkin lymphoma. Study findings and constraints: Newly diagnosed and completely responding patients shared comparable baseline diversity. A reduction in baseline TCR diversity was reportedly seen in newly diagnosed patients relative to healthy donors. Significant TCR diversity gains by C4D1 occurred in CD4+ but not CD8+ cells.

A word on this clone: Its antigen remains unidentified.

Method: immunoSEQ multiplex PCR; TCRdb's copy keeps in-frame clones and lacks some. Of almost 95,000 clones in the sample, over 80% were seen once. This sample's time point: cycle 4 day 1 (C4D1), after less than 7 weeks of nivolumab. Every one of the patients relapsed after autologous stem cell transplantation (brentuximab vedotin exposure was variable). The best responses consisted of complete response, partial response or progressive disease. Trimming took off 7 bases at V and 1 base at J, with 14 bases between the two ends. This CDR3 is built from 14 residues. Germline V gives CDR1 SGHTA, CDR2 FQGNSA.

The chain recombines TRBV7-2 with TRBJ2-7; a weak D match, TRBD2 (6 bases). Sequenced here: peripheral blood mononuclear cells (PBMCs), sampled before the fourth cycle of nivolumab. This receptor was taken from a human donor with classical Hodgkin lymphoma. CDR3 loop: CASKASRGSYEQYF. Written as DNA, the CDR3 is TGTGCCAGCAAAGCTTCGCGGGGTTCCTACGAGCAGTACTTC.